The 19 T cell receptor beta chains below come from one sample, sequenced in a study of naive and memory T cell subsets. The beta constant-region primer was an equimolar mix of two oligonucleotides covering TRBC1 and TRBC2. The ligated cDNA underwent four PCR rounds using SP2 and nested alpha and beta constant-region primers. TCRdb used MiXCR to reprocess the UMI-ligation and nested PCR reads, holding one entry per CDR3 protein. This table has some 110,000 distinct CDR3 sequences, around a third appearing once. Sequencing was done on a sample of central memory CD4+ T cells from blood. Source of these receptors: a human donor in good health.

This clonotype was observed a handful of times. The gene calls are TRBV28 and TRBJ2-7, with TRBD2 identical over 7 bases. The germline V gene has CDR1 MDHEN and CDR2 SYDVKM. The CDR3 contains 16 residues. V dropped 5 bases and J dropped 6; count of bases not matched to a gene: 16. The CDR3 DNA follows: TGTGCCAGCAGTCCTCCGGGTCTAGCGGCATTAGGCGAGCAGTACTTC. Its protein is CASSPPGLAALGEQYF. Full variable domain (rest looked up from reference TRBV28 and TRBJ2-7): DVKVTQSSRYLVKRTGEKVFLECVQDMDHENMFWYRQDPGLGLRLIYFSYDVKMKEKGDIPEGYSVSREKKERFSLILESASTNQTSMYLCASSPPGLAALGEQYFGPGTRLTVT.

J is TRBJ1-6 and V is TRBV28, with D uncertain. CDR1 is MDHEN and CDR2 is SYDVKM in the germline V gene. Trimming stripped 6 bases from V and 4 bases from J, with 16 bases between. This CDR3 is built from 16 residues. This CDR3 is CASRPELVWYNSPLHF. For the CDR3, the DNA is TGTGCCAGCAGGCCTGAGTTGGTGTGGTATAATTCACCCCTCCACTTT.

This clonotype was counted at least ten times. V usage is TRBV5-1 and J usage is TRBJ2-3; 9 nucleotides align to TRBD1. The CDR3 extends over 14 amino acids. Trimming removed 4 bases from V and 4 bases from J; junction bases left unmatched: 4. The germline gives CDR1 SGHRS, CDR2 YFSETQ. CDR3 residues: CASSKQGAADTQYF. The DNA of the CDR3 is TGCGCCAGCAGCAAACAGGGGGCTGCAGATACGCAGTATTTT.

This sequence joins TRBV19 and TRBJ2-7; 10 nucleotides agree with TRBD1. Germline V gene lookup returns CDR1 LNHDA and CDR2 SQIVND (reference sequence). V dropped 6 bases and J dropped 6; count of bases not matched to a gene: 11. This CDR3 has 15 amino acids. CDR3 DNA: TGTGCCAGTAGCCGAGCGGGACAGGGGTCTGTCGAGCAGTACTTC. This encodes CASSRAGQGSVEQYF.

The chain joins TRBV12-2 to TRBJ1-6; TRBD1, the table's D call, was not compared with the DNA. TRBV12-2 is recorded as a pseudogene. This CDR3 is 19 amino acids long. Here the CDR3 DNA reads TGTGCAAGTCGCTTAGGACATAAGGACAACGCCGTATGGGATTCACCCCTCCACTTT. It translates to CASRLGHKDNAVWDSPLHF.

The count of this clonotype is one. The chain links TRBV14 to TRBJ1-4; D unresolved. Germline assignment: CDR1 SGHDN and CDR2 FVKESK. V was pared by 1 base and J by 15 bases, with 9 bases between. The CDR3 covers 11 residues. CDR3 nucleotides: TGTGCCAGCAGCCAAGGCCCCGCGTTGTTTTTT. Translating gives CASSQGPALFF.

V and J are TRBV20-1 and TRBJ2-1; D possibly matches TRBD1 or TRBD2 (5 bases each). Germline V CDR1 and CDR2: DFQATT, SNEGSKA (reference sequence). This CDR3 has 17 amino acids. V dropped 3 bases and J dropped 1 base, with 19 bases sitting between them. CDR3 region: CSARSRDPHRSYNEQFF. Here the CDR3 DNA reads TGCAGTGCTAGGTCCCGGGACCCACATAGGTCCTACAATGAGCAGTTCTTC.

This clonotype was seen many times. This sequence joins TRBV6-2 or TRBV6-3 and TRBJ2-1; 11 bases are a match to TRBD2. The CDR3 loop spans 16 amino acids. CDR1 is MNHEY, CDR2 SVGEGT, per germline. After removal of 8 bases from V and 5 bases from J, the junction contained 11 bases not matched to a gene. CDR3 nucleotides: TGTGCCAGCGGACAGATTAGCGGGAGGGGTAACAATGAGCAGTTCTTC. Encoded protein: CASGQISGRGNNEQFF.

This clonotype was counted many times. V and J are TRBV28 and TRBJ2-7; weak D call: TRBD1 (5 bases). Trimming removed 6 bases at V and 6 bases at J, with 12 bases between. Germline lookup yields CDR1 MDHEN and CDR2 SYDVKM. This CDR3 spans 12 amino acids. The CDR3 region has the DNA TGTGCCAGCAGACGACAGTTTCCCGAGCAGTACTTC. Amino acid sequence: CASRRQFPEQYF. Together with reference TRBV28 and TRBJ2-7, the CDR3 gives the full variable domain: DVKVTQSSRYLVKRTGEKVFLECVQDMDHENMFWYRQDPGLGLRLIYFSYDVKMKEKGDIPEGYSVSREKKERFSLILESASTNQTSMYLCASRRQFPEQYFGPGTRLTVT.

V usage is TRBV29-1 and J usage is TRBJ2-3, with TRBD2 matching over 11 bases. Unmatched junction bases numbered 5, after V lost 7 bases and J lost 8 bases. The germline V gene encodes CDR1 SQVTM and CDR2 ANQGSEA. CDR3 length: 12 residues. The CDR3 region has the DNA TGCAGCGCCGGGACTAGCGGTGGTACGCAGTATTTT. As protein: CSAGTSGGTQYF.

This clonotype showed up many times. The chain uses TRBV5-1 and TRBJ2-5; 8 bases are a match to TRBD2. The CDR3 sequence is 14 residues long. J gave up 5 bases and V 4 bases, and 7 bases lay outside the gene matches. Germline CDR1 is SGHRS and CDR2 is YFSETQ. The CDR3 DNA sequence: TGCGCCAGCAGCCCCGGGACTAGAGGCGAGACCCAGTACTTC. As protein: CASSPGTRGETQYF.

There are a few counts of this clonotype. The J gene is TRBJ2-5, the V gene TRBV5-8; D might be TRBD2 (6 bases). Trimming pared 4 bases from V and 0 bases from J, leaving 13 bases between. CDR1 and CDR2 from the germline V gene are SGHTS and YDEGEE. This CDR3 comprises 15 residues. CDR3 in DNA: TGTGCCAGCAGCCAAGGGAGGAGCTACCAAGAGACCCAGTACTTC. It is translated as CASSQGRSYQETQYF. The full variable domain, with the rest looked up from reference TRBV5-8 and TRBJ2-5, is EAGVTQSPTHLIKTRGQQATLRCSPISGHTSVYWYQQALGLGLQFLLWYDEGEERNRGNFPPRFSGRQFPNYSSELNVNALELEDSALYLCASSQGRSYQETQYFGPGTRLLVL.

The CDR3 DNA follows: TGCAGTGCTAGTGACTCGGGTGCCAGCTCCTATAATTCACCCCTCCACTTT. Its translation is CSASDSGASSYNSPLHF. The rearrangement links TRBV20-1 to TRBJ1-6, with D hard to call. Per germline, CDR1 DFQATT and CDR2 SNEGSKA (reference sequence). Trimming took 3 bases from V and 0 from J, leaving 15 bases between them. The CDR3 contains 17 residues.

CDR3: CASAGGPGAGANVLTF. The CDR3 bases are TGTGCCAGCGCAGGAGGTCCAGGGGCTGGGGCCAACGTCCTGACTTTC. V usage is TRBV7-8 and J usage is TRBJ2-6; a possible D gene is TRBD1 (6 bases). Germline values: CDR1 SGHVS, CDR2 FQNEAQ. The CDR3 extends over 16 amino acids. V dropped 8 bases and J dropped 2 bases, with 16 bases sitting between them.

There are a few counts of this clonotype. The gene calls are TRBV7-2 and TRBJ1-1, with 9 nucleotides matching TRBD1. The CDR3 is made up of 15 amino acids. Trimming at V came to 4 bases and at J to 0 bases, leaving 3 bases not matched to a gene. Looked up from germline, CDR1 is SGHTA and CDR2 is FQGNSA. As DNA, the CDR3 is TGTGCCAGCAGCTCACAGGGGGCCTTGAACACTGAAGCTTTCTTT. Its protein product is CASSSQGALNTEAFF.

This clonotype was picked up a small number of times. V is TRBV18 and J is TRBJ2-2, with TRBD2 matching 10 bases. V was clipped by 0 bases and J by 0 bases; unmatched bases: 7. Germline loops: CDR1 KGHSH, CDR2 LQKENI. The CDR3 is 19 amino acids. The chain's CDR3 is CASSPPGASGGSNTGELFF. The DNA of the CDR3 is TGTGCCAGCTCACCACCGGGGGCTAGCGGGGGATCGAACACCGGGGAGCTGTTTTTT.

V and J are TRBV9 and TRBJ2-5, with D perhaps matching TRBD2 (6 bases). The germline V gene has CDR1 SGDLS and CDR2 YYNGEE. The CDR3 has 13 amino acids. V was cut by 3 bases and J by 4 bases, with 10 bases left in between. CDR3 nucleotide sequence: TGTGCCAGCAGCGGGAGGGGCCGAGAGACCCAGTACTTC. Residues: CASSGRGRETQYF. The variable domain in full, completed from reference TRBV9 and TRBJ2-5, reads DSGVTQTPKHLITATGQRVTLRCSPRSGDLSVYWYQQSLDQGLQFLIQYYNGEERAKGNILERFSAQQFPDLHSELNLSSLELGDSALYFCASSGRGRETQYFGPGTRLLVL.

The chain has TRBV7-8 and TRBJ1-1, with 7 bases that match TRBD1. Looked up from germline, CDR1 is SGHVS and CDR2 is FQNEAQ. The V and J ends lost 4 bases and 8 bases, in that order; junction bases with no gene match: 7. The CDR3 loop spans 13 amino acids. DNA for the CDR3: TGTGCCAGCAGCTCTCAACCACAGGGGGAAGCTTTCTTT. Amino acids: CASSSQPQGEAFF.

This clonotype was found a few times. This chain links TRBV28 with TRBJ1-5, with D perhaps matching TRBD1 (6 bases). CDR1 is MDHEN and CDR2 is SYDVKM in the germline V gene. The germline V and J ends were trimmed by 10 bases and 5 bases, with 15 bases remaining between them. This CDR3 region has 13 residues. CDR3 coding DNA: TGTGCCATAAATACAGGGCCCTATCAGCCCCAGCATTTT. It is translated as CAINTGPYQPQHF. The full variable domain, with the rest looked up from reference TRBV28 and TRBJ1-5, is DVKVTQSSRYLVKRTGEKVFLECVQDMDHENMFWYRQDPGLGLRLIYFSYDVKMKEKGDIPEGYSVSREKKERFSLILESASTNQTSMYLCAINTGPYQPQHFGDGTRLSIL.